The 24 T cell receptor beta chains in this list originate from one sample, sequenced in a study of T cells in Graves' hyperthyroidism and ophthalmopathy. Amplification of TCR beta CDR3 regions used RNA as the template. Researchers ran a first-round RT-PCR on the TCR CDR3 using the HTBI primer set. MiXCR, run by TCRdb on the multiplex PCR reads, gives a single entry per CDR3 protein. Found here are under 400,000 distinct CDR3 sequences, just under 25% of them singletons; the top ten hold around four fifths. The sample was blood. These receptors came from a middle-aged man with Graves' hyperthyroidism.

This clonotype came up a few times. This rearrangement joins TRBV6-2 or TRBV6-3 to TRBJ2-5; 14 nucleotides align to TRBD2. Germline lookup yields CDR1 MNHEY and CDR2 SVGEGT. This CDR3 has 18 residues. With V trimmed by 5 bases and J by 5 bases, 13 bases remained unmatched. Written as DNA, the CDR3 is TGTGCCAGCAGTCACCGGACTAGCGGGAGGCCTTACCGGGAGACCCAGTACTTC. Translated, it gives CASSHRTSGRPYRETQYF.

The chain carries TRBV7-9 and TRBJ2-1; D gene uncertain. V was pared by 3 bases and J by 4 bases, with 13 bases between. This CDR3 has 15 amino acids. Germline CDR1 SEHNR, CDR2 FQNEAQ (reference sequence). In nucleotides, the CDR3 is TGTGCCAGCAGCTTTCCCCAGCCACGTTACAATGAGCAGTTCTTC. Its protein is CASSFPQPRYNEQFF.

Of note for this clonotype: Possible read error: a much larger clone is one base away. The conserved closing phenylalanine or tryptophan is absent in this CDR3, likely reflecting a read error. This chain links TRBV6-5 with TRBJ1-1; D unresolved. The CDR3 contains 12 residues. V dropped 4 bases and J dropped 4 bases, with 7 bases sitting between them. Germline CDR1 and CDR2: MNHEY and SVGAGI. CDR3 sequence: CASSSQSTEAFL. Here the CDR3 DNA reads TGTGCCAGCAGTTCCCAATCCACTGAAGCTTTCCTT.

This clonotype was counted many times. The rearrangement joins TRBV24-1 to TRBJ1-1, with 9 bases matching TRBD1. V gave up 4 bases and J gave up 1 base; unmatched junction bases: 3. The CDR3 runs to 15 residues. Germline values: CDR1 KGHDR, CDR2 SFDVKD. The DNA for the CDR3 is TGTGCCACCAGTGACCCGGGACAGGGGAACACTGAAGCTTTCTTT. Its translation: CATSDPGQGNTEAFF.

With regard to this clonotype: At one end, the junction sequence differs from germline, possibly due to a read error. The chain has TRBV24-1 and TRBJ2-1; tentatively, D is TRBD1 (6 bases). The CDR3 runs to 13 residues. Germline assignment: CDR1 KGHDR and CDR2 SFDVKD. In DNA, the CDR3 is TGTGTCACCAGTGATCTCGCAACAGGGGAGCAGTTCTTC. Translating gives CVTSDLATGEQFF.

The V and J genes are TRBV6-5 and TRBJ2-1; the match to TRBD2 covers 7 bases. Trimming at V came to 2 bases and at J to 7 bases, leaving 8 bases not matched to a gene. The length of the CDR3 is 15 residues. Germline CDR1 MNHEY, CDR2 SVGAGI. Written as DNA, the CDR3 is TGTGCCAGCAGTTACGCGGGAGTTGGGGGAAATGAGCAGTTCTTC. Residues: CASSYAGVGGNEQFF.

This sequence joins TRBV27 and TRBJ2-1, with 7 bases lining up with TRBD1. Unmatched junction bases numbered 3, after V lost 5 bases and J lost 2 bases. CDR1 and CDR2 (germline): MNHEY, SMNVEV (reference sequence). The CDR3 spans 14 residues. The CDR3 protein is CASSNRGTYNEQFF. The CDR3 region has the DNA TGTGCCAGCAGTAACAGGGGTACCTACAATGAGCAGTTCTTC.

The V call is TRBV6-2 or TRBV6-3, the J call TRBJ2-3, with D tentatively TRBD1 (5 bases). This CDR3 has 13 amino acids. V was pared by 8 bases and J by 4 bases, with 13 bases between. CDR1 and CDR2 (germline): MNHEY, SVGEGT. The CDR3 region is CASDRTNADTQYF. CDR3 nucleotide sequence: TGTGCCAGCGATAGGACAAATGCAGATACGCAGTATTTT.

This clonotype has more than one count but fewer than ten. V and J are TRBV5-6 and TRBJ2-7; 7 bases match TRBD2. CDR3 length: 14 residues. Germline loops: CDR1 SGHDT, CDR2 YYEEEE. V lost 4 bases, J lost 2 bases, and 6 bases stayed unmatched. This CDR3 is CASSPLADPYEQYF. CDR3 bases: TGTGCCAGCAGCCCCCTAGCGGACCCCTACGAGCAGTACTTC.

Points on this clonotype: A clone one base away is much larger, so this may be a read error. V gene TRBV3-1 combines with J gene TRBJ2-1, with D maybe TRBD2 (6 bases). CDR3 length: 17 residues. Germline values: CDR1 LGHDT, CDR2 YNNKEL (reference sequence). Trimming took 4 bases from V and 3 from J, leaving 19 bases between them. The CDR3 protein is CASSRDWSSGLYNEQFF. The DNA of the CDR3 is TGTGCCAGCAGCCGCGACTGGAGTAGCGGTCTCTACAATGAGCAGTTCTTC.

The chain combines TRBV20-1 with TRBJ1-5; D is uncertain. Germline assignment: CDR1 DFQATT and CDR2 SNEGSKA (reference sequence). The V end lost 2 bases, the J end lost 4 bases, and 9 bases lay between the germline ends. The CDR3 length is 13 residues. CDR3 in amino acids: CSARPPPNQPQHF. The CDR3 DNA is TGCAGTGCTAGACCTCCTCCTAATCAGCCCCAGCATTTT.

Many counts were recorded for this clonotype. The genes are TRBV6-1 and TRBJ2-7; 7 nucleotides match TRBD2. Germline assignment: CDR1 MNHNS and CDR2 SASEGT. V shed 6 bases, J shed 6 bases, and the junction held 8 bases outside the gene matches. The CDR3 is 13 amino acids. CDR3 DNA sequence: TGTGCCAGCAGAAAAGGACTAGTGGGCGAGCAGTACTTC. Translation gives CASRKGLVGEQYF.

The CDR3 loop reads CATARTGYNEQFF. CDR3 DNA: TGTGCCACCGCTAGGACAGGCTACAATGAGCAGTTCTTC. The chain couples TRBV24-1 to TRBJ2-1, with 7 bases matching TRBD1. V shed 9 bases, J shed 3 bases, and the junction held 4 bases outside the gene matches. The CDR3 loop spans 13 amino acids. The V gene's germline CDR1 is KGHDR and CDR2 SFDVKD.

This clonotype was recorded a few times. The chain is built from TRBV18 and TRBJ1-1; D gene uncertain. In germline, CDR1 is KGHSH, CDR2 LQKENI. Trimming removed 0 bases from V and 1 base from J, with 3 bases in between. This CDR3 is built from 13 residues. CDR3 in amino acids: CASSPPPNTEAFF. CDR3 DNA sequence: TGTGCCAGCTCACCACCCCCGAACACTGAAGCTTTCTTT.

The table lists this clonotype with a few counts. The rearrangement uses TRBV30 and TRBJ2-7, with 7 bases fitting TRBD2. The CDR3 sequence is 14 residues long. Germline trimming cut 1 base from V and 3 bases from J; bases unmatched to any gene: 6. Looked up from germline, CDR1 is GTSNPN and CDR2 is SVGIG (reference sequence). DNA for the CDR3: TGTGCCTGGAGTGGGGCGGGACTACGCTACGAGCAGTACTTC. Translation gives CAWSGAGLRYEQYF.

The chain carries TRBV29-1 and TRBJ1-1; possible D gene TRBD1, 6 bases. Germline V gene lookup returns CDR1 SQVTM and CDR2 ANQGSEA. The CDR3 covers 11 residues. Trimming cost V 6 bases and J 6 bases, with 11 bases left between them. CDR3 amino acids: CSVRDNSEAFF. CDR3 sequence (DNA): TGCAGCGTCCGGGACAACTCTGAAGCTTTCTTT.

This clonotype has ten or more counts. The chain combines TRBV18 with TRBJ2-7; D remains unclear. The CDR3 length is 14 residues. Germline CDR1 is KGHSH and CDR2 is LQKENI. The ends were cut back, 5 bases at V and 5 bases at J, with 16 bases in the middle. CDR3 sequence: CASSADPGSDEQYF. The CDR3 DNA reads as TGTGCCAGCTCAGCCGACCCAGGATCCGACGAGCAGTACTTC.

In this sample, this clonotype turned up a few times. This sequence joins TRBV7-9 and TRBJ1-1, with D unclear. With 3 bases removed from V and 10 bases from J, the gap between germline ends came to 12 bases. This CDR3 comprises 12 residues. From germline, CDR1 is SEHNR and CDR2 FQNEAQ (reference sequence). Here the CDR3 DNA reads TGTGCCAGCAGCTTTGACGTCCCGACAGCTTTCTTT. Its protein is CASSFDVPTAFF.

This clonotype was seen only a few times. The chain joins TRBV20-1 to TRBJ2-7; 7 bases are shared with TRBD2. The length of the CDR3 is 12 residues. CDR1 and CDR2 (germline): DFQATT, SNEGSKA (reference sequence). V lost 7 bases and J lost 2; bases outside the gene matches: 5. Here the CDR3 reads CSVSGKTYEQYF. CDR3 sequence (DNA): TGCAGTGTAAGCGGGAAGACCTACGAGCAGTACTTC.

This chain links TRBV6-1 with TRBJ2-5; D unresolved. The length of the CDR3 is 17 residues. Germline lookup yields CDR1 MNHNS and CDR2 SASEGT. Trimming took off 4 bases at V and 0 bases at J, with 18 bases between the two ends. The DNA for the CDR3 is TGTGCCAGCAGTGGTCTTGACGAGCCCTCGTACCAAGAGACCCAGTACTTC. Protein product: CASSGLDEPSYQETQYF.

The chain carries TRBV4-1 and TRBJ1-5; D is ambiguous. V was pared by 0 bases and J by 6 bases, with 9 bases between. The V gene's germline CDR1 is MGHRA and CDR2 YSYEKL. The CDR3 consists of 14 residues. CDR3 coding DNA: TGCGCCAGCAGCCAAGATTCCGGGTTTCAGCCCCAGCATTTT. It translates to CASSQDSGFQPQHF.

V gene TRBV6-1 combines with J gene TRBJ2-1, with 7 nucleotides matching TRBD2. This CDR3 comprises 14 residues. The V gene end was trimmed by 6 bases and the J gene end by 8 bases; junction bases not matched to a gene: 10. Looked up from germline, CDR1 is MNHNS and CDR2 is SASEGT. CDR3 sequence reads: CASRASLAAHEQFF. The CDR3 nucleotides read TGTGCCAGCAGGGCGTCTCTAGCGGCCCATGAGCAGTTCTTC.

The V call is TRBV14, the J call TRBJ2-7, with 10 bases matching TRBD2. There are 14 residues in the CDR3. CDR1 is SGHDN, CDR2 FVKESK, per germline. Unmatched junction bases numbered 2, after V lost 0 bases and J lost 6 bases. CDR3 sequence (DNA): TGTGCCAGCAGCCAAGATCTAGCGGGAGTCGAGCAGTACTTC. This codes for CASSQDLAGVEQYF. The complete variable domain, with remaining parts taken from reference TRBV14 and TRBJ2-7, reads EAGVTQFPSHSVIEKGQTVTLRCDPISGHDNLYWYRRVMGKEIKFLLHFVKESKQDESGMPNNRFLAERTGGTYSTLKVQPAELEDSGVYFCASSQDLAGVEQYFGPGTRLTVT.

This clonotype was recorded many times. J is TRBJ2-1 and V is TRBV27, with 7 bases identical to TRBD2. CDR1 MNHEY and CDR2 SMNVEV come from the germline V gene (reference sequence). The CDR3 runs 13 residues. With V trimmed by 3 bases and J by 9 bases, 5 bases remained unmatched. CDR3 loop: CASSFASGGEQFF. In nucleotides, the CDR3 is TGTGCCAGCAGTTTCGCTAGCGGCGGTGAGCAGTTCTTC.